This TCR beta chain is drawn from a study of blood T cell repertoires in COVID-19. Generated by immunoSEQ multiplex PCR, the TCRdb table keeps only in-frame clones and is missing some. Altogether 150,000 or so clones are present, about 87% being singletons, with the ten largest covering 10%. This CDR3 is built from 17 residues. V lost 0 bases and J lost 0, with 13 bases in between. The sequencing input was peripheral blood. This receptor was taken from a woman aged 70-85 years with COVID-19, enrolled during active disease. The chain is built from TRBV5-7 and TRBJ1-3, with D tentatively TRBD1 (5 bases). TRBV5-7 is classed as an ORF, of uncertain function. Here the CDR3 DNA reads TGTGCCAGCAGCTTGGGGATGGACGGACACTCTGGAAACACCATATATTTT. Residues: CASSLGMDGHSGNTIYF.